The clone carrying this TCR beta chain has a count of ten or more. Using unique molecular identifiers, the investigators prepared the TCRbeta library. TCRdb recomputed calls from the PCR reads with MiXCR, one row per CDR3 protein. The sample consists of over 150,000 distinct CDR3 sequences, approximately 14% of them appearing once. The sample comes from a study of T-cell reconstitution after alpha-beta-depleted transplantation in children. CDR3 length: 14 amino acids. The germline gives CDR1 PRHDT, CDR2 FYEKMQ (reference sequence). V was pared by 3 bases and J by 3 bases, with 12 bases between. This rearrangement joins TRBV13 to TRBJ2-7; the D gene could be TRBD1 or TRBD2 (5 bases each). This TCR derives from a human donor who donated a stem cell graft to a child with acute lymphoblastic leukemia. The source was PBMCs from the stem cell graft donor, collected from the stem cell graft. CDR3 coding DNA: TGTGCCAGCAGCTTTAACAGGAGGTTCTACGAGCAGTACTTC. The encoded protein is CASSFNRRFYEQYF.